This is a list of T cell receptor beta chains from one sample in a study of shared clonotypes between healthy human individuals. Only in-frame clones appear in the TCRdb table, and some are missing; sequencing was by immunoSEQ multiplex PCR. Of about half a million clones listed, around 80% are singletons. The sample comprised PBMCs. The receptors stem from a middle-aged woman in good health. Some clones in this sample may be carry-over from other donors' samples. CDR3s include the opening cysteine and the closing phenylalanine or tryptophan. A D gene is named only where the DNA matches it firmly. The size entry is marked missing in some rows and otherwise reads once, few, many or a size class.

d_call	v_call	j_call	clone_size	cdr3_aa	cdr3_nt
NA	TRBV7-8	TRBJ2-2	NA	CASSLGASYTGELFF	TGTGCCAGCAGCTTAGGGGCCAGCTACACCGGGGAGCTGTTTTTT
TRBD1	TRBV6-6	TRBJ1-5	NA	CASNVDRGYSNQPQHF	TGTGCCAGCAATGTAGACAGGGGTTATAGCAATCAGCCCCAGCATTTT
TRBD2	TRBV18	TRBJ2-3	NA	CATREGRSTDTQYF	TGTGCCACGCGGGAGGGCCGTAGCACAGATACGCAGTATTTT
NA	TRBV6-5	TRBJ2-1	NA	CASRKQGPLINEQFF	TGTGCCAGCAGAAAACAGGGCCCCTTGATCAATGAGCAGTTCTTC
TRBD2	TRBV29-1	TRBJ2-2	NA	CSDQREKNTGELFF	TGCAGCGACCAGCGGGAAAAGAACACCGGGGAGCTGTTTTTT
NA	TRBV15	TRBJ1-4	NA	CATSRAPPGAATNEKLFF	TGTGCCACCAGCAGAGCGCCCCCGGGAGCTGCAACTAATGAAAAACTGTTTTTT
TRBD2	TRBV11-2	TRBJ2-1	NA	CASSPGTSGSNEQFF	TGTGCCAGCAGCCCAGGGACTAGCGGGAGTAATGAGCAGTTCTTC
NA	TRBV27	TRBJ1-1	few	CASSLVPPGTEAFF	TGTGCCAGCAGTTTAGTTCCACCAGGGACTGAAGCTTTCTTT
TRBD2	TRBV30	TRBJ2-7	NA	CAWSRGAGGEYEQYF	TGTGCCTGGAGTCGTGGCGCGGGAGGGGAGTACGAGCAGTACTTC
NA	TRBV5-4	TRBJ2-5	NA	CASGRTETQYF	TGTGCCAGCGGACGGACGGAGACCCAGTACTTC